This T cell receptor beta chain was sequenced during a study of T cell responses to AZD1222 COVID-19 vaccine (dated by TCRdb to the early 2020s). Regarding the research as a whole: TCR sequencing was performed for 230 to 250 trial participants, of whom about 200 were given two doses of AZD1222 and around 26 were given two doses of MenACWY control vaccine. Enrollment into the trials was organized by age into subgroups of 18-55, 56-69 and 70-plus years, and those subgroups contained roughly 150, 30 and 60 TCR-sequenced participants, respectively. Overall study outcomes, separate from this receptor: Participants were mostly white British and included more females than males, and it was suggested by the authors that clonal diversity may have been underestimated. Vaccine-associated CD4 TCRs spanned the whole spike protein, with dominant responses in regions 160-218 and 743-854. No day 14 peak-response samples were available, so repertoires were characterized only after the peak T cell response. Epitopes outside the regions mutated in the B.1.351 and B.1.1.7 variants were reportedly recognized by nearly half of the unique spike-specific TCRs. After two AZD1222 doses, both the breadth and the depth of spike-specific TCRs were significantly higher than at day 0 and than in MenACWY recipients. In the small 56-69-year group, the increase in depth fell short of significance, most likely because of low power. Conclusions about previously exposed vaccinees were limited because only a handful of AZD1222 recipients were SARS-CoV-2 seropositive at baseline.

Trimming at the junction amounts to 5 bases on V and 4 bases on J, and the germline ends lie 16 bases apart. CDR3 length: 14 amino acids, cysteine to phenylalanine. CDR3 DNA only is kept here, 42 bases in frame from base 1. As encoded in the germline V gene, CDR1 is SGHRS while CDR2 is YFSETQ. Of note for this clone: Which antigen it targets is not known. One base away there is no much larger clone; base qualities are not given.

Read against the paper, the sample's time point label means: about 28 days (+/-7) after the second vaccine dose. AZD1222 recipients given second doses at about 4 weeks or at about 12 weeks were pooled, since spike-specific TCR depth and breadth were not found to differ between the two schedules. Vaccinee samples were obtained from the UK trials COV001 and COV002, which included a single-blind randomized controlled phase 2/3 trial of AZD1222 (ChAdOx1 nCoV-19) in healthy adults. Trial participant PBMC samples were collected at day 0 and day 28 after the second dose for TCRbeta chain sequencing. The CDR3 regions of human TCRbeta chains were analyzed by immunosequencing. In the source study's methods: TCRs in the repertoires were compared against a reference library of SARS-CoV-2-specific TCRs that had been generated with the MIRA antigen-specificity platform. Breadth was defined as the fraction of unique TCRs that were SARS-CoV-2-associated, and depth was defined as the fraction of total T cells that were SARS-CoV-2-associated. Using the MIRA data, every spike-specific TCR was mapped to the spike region that the TCR reacted to and assigned to either a CD4 or a CD8 class. Log10-transformed breadth and depth values were compared by one-way ANOVA with Sidak's multiple comparisons tests. Held by TCRdb, this immuneACCESS table contains in-frame sequences only and omits some clones. Under half of the omission traces to an unresolved V gene where checked; the cause of the rest is unknown. V, J and clone size are those of that table, while D and trimming were read from the DNA. This sample lists 160,000 or so clones; 90% were detected once. Together, the top ten hold 1.5% of the sample.

The chain joins TRBV5-1 to TRBJ2-7, with the D gene tentatively TRBD1 or TRBD2, based on 6 matching bases in each. This clonotype was obtained from an adult who received the AZD1222 COVID-19 vaccine. This material consisted of peripheral blood, taken 28 days after the second AZD1222 dose. The CDR3 protein: CASRTGAGEYEQYF. The nucleotide sequence is TGCGCCAGCAGAACGGGGGCGGGTGAATACGAGCAGTACTTC.